This TCR beta chain is from a study of blood T cells in healthy people across ages. Whole-study context: About one barcoded TCR beta cDNA was captured per two T cells.

Trimming shortened V by 5 bases and J by 5 bases, and 21 bases separated the two germline ends. Germline CDR1 and CDR2: SGHTA and FQGNSA. This CDR3 has 16 amino acids. Isolated per sample were at least 7 million PBMCs. Then a second PCR, running about 6 to 12 cycles, was carried out with a sample-barcoded 5' primer and a J-beta primer mix. Every molecule of cDNA carried a tag from a template-switch adaptor with 12 random nucleotides. In TCRdb, the 5' RACE reads were re-called with MiXCR into one record per CDR3 protein. The repertoire has some 900,000 distinct CDR3 sequences, around 48% of them found once; the top ten carry 10% to 15%.

The specimen sequenced was blood. V gene TRBV7-2 combines with J gene TRBJ2-5; D ambiguous. The source of this sequence is a man in his thirties or forties in good health. In nucleotides, the CDR3 is TGTGCCAGCAGCCCAAAGGTTAGGACGATGAGGGAGACCCAGTACTTC. This sequence encodes CASSPKVRTMRETQYF.